Listed below are T cell receptor beta chains from one sample, sequenced in a study of blood T cell repertoires in COVID-19. This table comes from immunoSEQ multiplex PCR, and its TCRdb copy is limited to in-frame clones, with some not included. The table lists 350,000 to 550,000 clones, over 75% of them singletons. The sequenced material came from PBMCs or T cells enriched from blood (not recorded which). The receptors here all came from a man aged 25-45 years who had recovered from COVID-19. The CDR3 runs from the conserved cysteine through the conserved F or W. Fields, in order: clone size, V gene, D gene, J gene, CDR3 protein, CDR3 DNA. A D gene is named only where the DNA matches it firmly. Rows may omit the clone size; those that give it use once, few, many or a size class.

>.|TRBV28|.|TRBJ2-7
CASSRRRDEQYF
TGTGCCAGCAGCCGACGCAGGGACGAGCAGTACTTC
>.|TRBV7-9|.|TRBJ1-4
CASSLALLSEKLFF
TGTGCCAGCAGCTTAGCCTTGCTTAGTGAAAAACTGTTTTTT
>.|TRBV29-1|.|TRBJ2-3
CSVEGQGTDTQYF
TGCAGCGTTGAAGGCCAGGGCACAGATACGCAGTATTTT
>once|TRBV27|.|TRBJ2-1
CASSLPGGEQFF
TGTGCCAGCAGCTTACCGGGCGGGGAGCAGTTCTTC
>.|TRBV5-5|TRBD1|TRBJ2-3
CASSFRDRAIDTQYF
TGTGCCAGCAGCTTCCGGGACAGGGCGATAGATACGCAGTATTTT
>.|TRBV30|.|TRBJ1-4
CAWSVVGEKLFF
TGTGCCTGGAGTGTAGTCGGTGAAAAACTGTTTTTT
>.|TRBV7-6|TRBD2|TRBJ2-3
CASSLGLAPDTQYF
TGTGCCAGCAGCTTAGGACTAGCGCCAGATACGCAGTATTTT
>.|TRBV7-8|.|TRBJ1-2
CASSLESQGLGGYTF
TGTGCCAGCAGCTTAGAGTCCCAGGGTCTAGGTGGCTACACCTTC
>.|TRBV19|TRBD1|TRBJ2-7
CASSNPGQNYEQYF
TGTGCCAGTAGTAATCCGGGACAGAACTACGAGCAGTACTTC
>once|TRBV6-5|TRBD1|TRBJ2-7
CASRDRGRGYEQYF
TGTGCCAGCAGGGACAGGGGGCGCGGTTACGAGCAGTACTTC
>.|TRBV5-1|.|TRBJ1-2
CASSYSGFGGAGYTF
TGCGCCAGCAGCTATTCCGGGTTTGGCGGGGCTGGCTACACCTTC
>.|TRBV28|.|TRBJ2-1
CASSLLRGEQFF
TGTGCCAGCAGTTTATTAAGGGGTGAGCAGTTCTTC
>.|TRBV14|.|TRBJ2-1
CASSPSPRDEQFF
TGTGCCAGCAGCCCTAGCCCAAGGGATGAGCAGTTCTTC
>.|TRBV7-9|TRBD1|TRBJ1-6
CASSSQGDNSPLHF
TGTGCCAGCAGCTCACAGGGGGATAATTCACCCCTCCACTTT
>.|TRBV7-8|.|TRBJ1-5
CASSLDGQPQHF
TGTGCCAGCAGCTTAGACGGTCAGCCCCAGCATTTT
>.|TRBV9|.|TRBJ2-1
CASSVATGQYNEQFF
TGTGCCAGCAGCGTAGCAACAGGACAGTACAATGAGCAGTTCTTC
>.|TRBV6-4|TRBD2|TRBJ2-7
CASSDAVTAGERYEQYF
TGTGCCAGCAGTGACGCCGTAACAGCGGGAGAACGATACGAGCAGTACTTC
>few|TRBV11-2|.|TRBJ1-3
CASSLSSLPGIGTIYF
TGTGCCAGCAGCTTAAGTAGTTTGCCGGGGATTGGGACCATATATTTT
>.|TRBV18|.|TRBJ1-3
CASSLTTDIGRIGTIYF
TGTGCCAGCTCACTAACAACAGACATCGGTAGGATCGGCACCATATATTTT
>.|TRBV29-1|TRBD1|TRBJ1-2
CSVRSDRDGQGYTF
TGCAGCGTTCGAAGCGACAGGGATGGGCAGGGCTACACCTTC
>.|TRBV18|.|TRBJ2-1
CASSLPVSWRPPHPNEQFF
TGTGCCAGCTCACTCCCCGTCTCCTGGCGGCCCCCTCATCCCAATGAGCAGTTCTTC
>once|TRBV4-2|.|TRBJ2-2
CARAERNTGELFF
TGTGCCAGGGCGGAACGGAACACCGGGGAGCTGTTTTTT
>.|TRBV9|.|TRBJ2-5
CASSARTNQETQYF
TGTGCCAGCAGCGCACGGACAAACCAAGAGACCCAGTACTTC
>.|TRBV28|TRBD2|TRBJ2-1
CASGLAGFFSEFF
TGTGCCTCGGGACTAGCGGGATTTTTTTCGGAGTTCTTC
>.|TRBV28|TRBD2|TRBJ2-1
CASRATSGSFTYNEQFF
TGTGCCAGCAGAGCAACTAGCGGGAGTTTTACCTACAATGAGCAGTTCTTC